This T cell receptor beta chain derives from a study of T cell responses to AZD1222 COVID-19 vaccine. Study-wide context: Recipients boosted at about 4 weeks or about 12 weeks are pooled. Study outcomes and limitations: Seropositive AZD1222 recipients at baseline numbered only five to seven. Reportedly, close to half of spike-specific TCRs are directed against unmutated variant regions. Clonal diversity was possibly underestimated; the donors were predominantly white British and more often female.

As to this clone: Its antigen is not identified.

Profiling relied on immunoSEQ multiplex PCR, and the TCRdb table lists in-frame clones only, not all of them. The sample carries some 150,000 clones, about 88% recorded once. The germline V gene encodes CDR1 SGHRS and CDR2 YFSETQ. Trimming removed 4 bases at V and 9 bases at J, with 14 bases between. This CDR3 is built from 13 residues. The material sequenced was peripheral blood, taken on day 0 of AZD1222 vaccination. The rearrangement joins TRBV5-1 to TRBJ1-5, with a weak D call TRBD1 (5 bases). This receptor was identified in an adult in good health. CDR3 coding DNA: TGCGCCAGCAGCCCCGCGGGACGGCCGCCCCAGCATTTT. It codes for CASSPAGRPPQHF.